The clone carrying this T cell receptor beta chain was counted only a few times. Its antigen remains unidentified. V lost 7 bases and J lost 0, with 12 bases in between. CDR1 MDHEN and CDR2 SYDVKM come from the germline V gene. This CDR3 spans 14 amino acids. The data stem from a study of CD8 T cells in ankylosing spondylitis. Quantitative barcoded 5'-RACE was used to prepare TCR beta libraries. In TCRdb, the 5' RACE reads were re-called with MiXCR into one record per CDR3 protein. The data show 750,000 to 850,000 distinct CDR3 sequences, 10% to 15% seen once. Study outcomes and limitations: Disease-linked clones bore a CD8+ phenotype and were relatively rare in peripheral blood. Previous work reported some of these motif variants in the synovial fluid and blood of reactive arthritis. Seemingly distinctive of ankylosing spondylitis blood was a TCR beta motif formed by eight highly homologous variants. Significant enrichment of disease-linked clones was reportedly seen in matched ankylosing spondylitis synovial fluid.

Sequenced input: blood, either unsorted or a sorted T cell fraction (not recorded which). This TCR came from a male donor with ankylosing spondylitis. The chain employs TRBV28 and TRBJ2-5, with D possibly being TRBD1 (6 bases). The CDR3 sequence is CASNLRDNQETQYF. The CDR3 coding sequence is TGTGCCAGCAACCTCCGGGACAACCAAGAGACCCAGTACTTC.